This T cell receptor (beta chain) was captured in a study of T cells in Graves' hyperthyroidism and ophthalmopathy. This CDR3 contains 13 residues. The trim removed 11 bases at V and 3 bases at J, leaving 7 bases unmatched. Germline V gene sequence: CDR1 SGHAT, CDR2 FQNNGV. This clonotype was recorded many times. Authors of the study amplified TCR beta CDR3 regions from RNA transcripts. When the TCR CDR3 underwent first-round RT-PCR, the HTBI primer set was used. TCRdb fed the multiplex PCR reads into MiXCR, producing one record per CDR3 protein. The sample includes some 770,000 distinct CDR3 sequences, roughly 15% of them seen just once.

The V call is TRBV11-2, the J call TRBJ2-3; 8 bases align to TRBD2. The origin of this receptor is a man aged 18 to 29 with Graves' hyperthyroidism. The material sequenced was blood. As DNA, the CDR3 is TGTGCCGGCCGGGGGGGAGGAACAGATACGCAGTATTTT. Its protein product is CAGRGGGTDTQYF.